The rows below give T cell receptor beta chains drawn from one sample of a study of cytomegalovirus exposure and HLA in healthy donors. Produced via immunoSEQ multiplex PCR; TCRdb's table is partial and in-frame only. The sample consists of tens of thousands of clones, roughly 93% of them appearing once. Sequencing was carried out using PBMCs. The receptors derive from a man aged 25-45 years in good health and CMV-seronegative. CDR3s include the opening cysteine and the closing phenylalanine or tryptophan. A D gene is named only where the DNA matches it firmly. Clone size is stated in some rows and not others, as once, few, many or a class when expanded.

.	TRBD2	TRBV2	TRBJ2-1	CASAKRLAGLNEQFF	TGTGCCAGCGCAAAACGACTAGCCGGGTTGAATGAGCAGTTCTTC
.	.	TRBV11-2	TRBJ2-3	CASSLGGSDTQYF	TGTGCCAGCAGCTTAGGAGGGTCAGATACGCAGTATTTT
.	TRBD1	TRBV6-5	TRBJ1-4	CATRDRVEKLFF	TGTGCCACCCGAGACAGGGTGGAAAAACTGTTTTTT
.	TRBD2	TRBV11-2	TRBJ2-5	CASSVSPSGGETQYF	TGTGCCAGCAGCGTCAGTCCTAGCGGGGGAGAGACCCAGTACTTC
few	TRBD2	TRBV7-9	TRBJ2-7	CASSFAGGREQYF	TGTGCCAGCAGCTTTGCGGGAGGGCGTGAGCAGTACTTC
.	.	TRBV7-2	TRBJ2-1	CASRVGEGAYNEQFF	TGTGCCAGCAGAGTCGGCGAGGGGGCCTACAATGAGCAGTTCTTC
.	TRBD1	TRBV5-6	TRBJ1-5	CASSLLSDRGNQPQHF	TGTGCCAGCAGCTTGCTCTCGGACAGGGGTAATCAGCCCCAGCATTTT
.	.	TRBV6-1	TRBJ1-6	CASRLPGVPLHF	TGTGCCAGCCGGCTCCCCGGAGTCCCCCTCCACTTT
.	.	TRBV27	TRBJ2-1	CASSLAGGPSYNEQFF	TGTGCCAGCAGTTTAGCCGGGGGGCCCTCCTACAATGAGCAGTTCTTC
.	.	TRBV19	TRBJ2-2	CASRKPQGRYTGELFF	TGTGCCAGTAGGAAACCCCAGGGGCGCTACACCGGGGAGCTGTTTTTT
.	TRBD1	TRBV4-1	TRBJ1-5	CASSRTGDWGNQPQHF	TGCGCCAGCAGCCGGACAGGGGACTGGGGCAATCAGCCCCAGCATTTT
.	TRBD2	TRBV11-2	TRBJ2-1	CASSLTSGKHNEQFF	TGTGCCAGCAGCCTGACTAGCGGGAAACACAATGAGCAGTTCTTC
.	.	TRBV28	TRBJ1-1	CASSLWGQGVVMNTEAFF	TGTGCCAGCAGTTTATGGGGGCAGGGTGTTGTGATGAACACTGAAGCTTTCTTT
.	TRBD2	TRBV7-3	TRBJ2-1	CASSLIAGGGNEQFF	TGTGCCAGCAGCTTAATTGCGGGAGGGGGCAATGAGCAGTTCTTC
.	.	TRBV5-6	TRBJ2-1	CASSLPGRNEQFF	TGTGCCAGCAGCTTACCTGGGAGGAATGAGCAGTTCTTC
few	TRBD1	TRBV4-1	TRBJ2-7	CASSQERDRGSYEQYF	TGCGCCAGCAGCCAGGAGAGGGACAGGGGGTCCTACGAGCAGTACTTC
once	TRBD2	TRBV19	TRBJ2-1	CASSMREAGDEQFF	TGTGCCAGTAGTATGCGGGAGGCCGGAGATGAGCAGTTCTTC
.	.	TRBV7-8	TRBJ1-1	CASSLAQEGFMNTEAFF	TGTGCCAGCAGCTTGGCCCAGGAAGGTTTCATGAACACTGAAGCTTTCTTT
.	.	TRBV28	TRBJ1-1	CASHSITEAFF	TGTGCCAGTCACTCCATAACTGAAGCTTTCTTT
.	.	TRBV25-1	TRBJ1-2	CASSGGGTGARNYGYTF	TGTGCCAGCAGTGGAGGAGGGACGGGAGCCCGGAACTATGGCTACACCTTC
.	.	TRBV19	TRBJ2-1	CASRDRGGAYNEQFF	TGTGCCAGTAGAGATAGGGGGGGGGCCTACAATGAGCAGTTCTTC
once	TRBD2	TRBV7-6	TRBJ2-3	CASSPGLAGVTDTQYF	TGTGCCAGCAGCCCGGGACTAGCGGGAGTCACAGATACGCAGTATTTT
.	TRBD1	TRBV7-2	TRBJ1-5	CASSRAGTGDIGNQPQHF	TGTGCCAGCAGCCGAGCCGGGACAGGGGATATCGGCAATCAGCCCCAGCATTTT
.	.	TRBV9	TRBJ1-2	CASSVGLSYTF	TGTGCCAGCAGCGTAGGTCTGTCTTACACCTTC
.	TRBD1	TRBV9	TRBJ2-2	CASSAATGGAWSGELFF	TGTGCCAGCAGCGCCGCAACAGGGGGCGCTTGGTCCGGGGAGCTGTTTTTT
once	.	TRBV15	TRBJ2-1	CATSLTPTADNEQFF	TGTGCCACCAGCTTGACCCCCACGGCGGACAATGAGCAGTTCTTC
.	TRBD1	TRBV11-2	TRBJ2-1	CASSRQGFGEFEQFF	TGTGCCAGCAGCCGACAGGGTTTCGGGGAATTTGAGCAGTTCTTC
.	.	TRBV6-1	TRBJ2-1	CASSESTGQGSNEQFF	TGTGCCAGCAGTGAAAGCACGGGACAAGGCTCCAATGAGCAGTTCTTC
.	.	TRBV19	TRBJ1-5	CASSTAGGGDQPQHF	TGTGCCAGTAGTACGGCGGGGGGGGGCGATCAGCCCCAGCATTTT
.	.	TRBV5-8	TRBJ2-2	CASSPNINTGELFF	TGTGCCAGCAGCCCCAACATCAACACCGGGGAGCTGTTTTTT
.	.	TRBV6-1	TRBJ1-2	CATMPWSYGYTF	TGTGCCACTATGCCCTGGAGCTATGGCTACACCTTC
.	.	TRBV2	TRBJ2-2	CASSEGADTGELFF	TGTGCCAGCAGTGAAGGGGCAGACACCGGGGAGCTGTTTTTT
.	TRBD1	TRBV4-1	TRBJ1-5	CASSQGETGNQPQHF	TGCGCCAGCAGCCAAGGGGAGACAGGGAATCAGCCCCAGCATTTT
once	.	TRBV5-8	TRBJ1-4	CASSLGRRNEKLFF	TGTGCCAGCAGCCTCGGACGGAGGAATGAAAAACTGTTTTTT
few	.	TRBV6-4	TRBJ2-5	CASSDSAGEQETQYF	TGTGCCAGCAGTGATTCGGCAGGGGAACAAGAGACCCAGTACTTC
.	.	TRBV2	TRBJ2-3	CASKRQGTDTQYF	TGTGCCAGCAAGCGACAGGGCACAGATACGCAGTATTTT
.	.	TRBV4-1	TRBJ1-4	CASSQRDEKLFF	TGCGCCAGCAGCCAAAGAGATGAAAAACTGTTTTTT